The 5 T cell receptor beta chains reported below all come from one sample, sequenced in a study of T cells in women clearing cervical HPV infection. Produced via immunoSEQ multiplex PCR; TCRdb's table is partial and in-frame only. This sample's clone table lists 30,000 to 35,000 clones. Input material: blood buffy coat. These receptors were collected from a woman between 18 and 70 years old with a cervical HPV16 infection that either progressed to CIN3+ or cleared (not recorded which).

On this clone itself: The CDR3 goes on 3 residues after the read ends, and that part is filled in from the germline J gene. V gene TRBV2 combines with J gene TRBJ1-2; tentative D call: TRBD1 (5 bases). This CDR3 is built from 12 residues. In germline, CDR1 is SNHLY, CDR2 FYNNEI. The CDR3: CASSLQDNTYTF. CDR3 DNA (partial): TGTGCCAGCAGTTTACAGGACAATACC.

With regard to this clone: The read is 3 residues too short to cover the CDR3 end, so that end is filled in from the germline J gene. This chain uses TRBV9 with TRBJ2-7; tentative D call: TRBD2 (6 bases). Germline lookup yields CDR1 SGDLS and CDR2 YYNGEE. Trimming took 3 bases from V and 1 from J, leaving 11 bases between them. The CDR3 totals 14 residues. The sequenced part of the CDR3 DNA is TGTGCCAGCAGCGCTAGCGTGTCTTCCTACGAG. Residues: CASSASVSSYE. The entire CDR3 is CASSASVSSYEQYF.

In regard to this clone: The read terminates 3 residues ahead of where the CDR3 ends, so the germline J gene completes it. The chain couples TRBV5-6 to TRBJ1-1, with TRBD1 as a possible D gene (5 bases). The V gene's germline CDR1 is SGHDT and CDR2 YYEEEE. The V end was cut by 3 bases, the J end by 1 base, with 13 bases between. This CDR3 has 15 amino acids. CDR3: CASSSQDRGNTEAFF. The CDR3 bases that were read are TGTGCCAGCAGCTCACAGGACCGCGGGAACACTGAA.

To note about this clone: The DNA ends 3 residues before the CDR3 does, and the rest of the CDR3 is filled in from the germline J gene. This chain connects TRBV20-1 to TRBJ2-1; 11 bases are shared with TRBD2. With 3 bases clipped from V and 0 bases from J, the junction kept 16 bases outside the gene matches. This CDR3 has 20 amino acids. Germline V gene lookup returns CDR1 DFQATT and CDR2 SNEGSKA (reference sequence). CDR3 bases read: TGCAGTGCTAGGGATCTGGGTGTACTAGCGGGGGCACCCTCCTACAATGAG. Translation: CSARDLGVLAGAPSYNE. The whole CDR3 protein is CSARDLGVLAGAPSYNEQFF.

In the case of this clone: The read comes to an end 3 residues before the CDR3 does, leaving the germline J gene to fill in the end. The gene calls are TRBV29-1 and TRBJ1-1; no definite D call. The CDR3 contains 11 residues. CDR1 is SQVTM and CDR2 is ANQGSEA in the germline V gene. CDR3: CSVVTSSGAFF. CDR3 DNA (partial): TGCAGCGTTGTAACGTCCTCAGGA. The full variable domain, completed using reference TRBV29-1 and TRBJ1-1, is SAVISQKPSRDICQRGTSLTIQCQVDSQVTMMFWYRQQPGQSLTLIATANQGSEATYESGFVIDKFPISRPNLTFSTLTVSNMSPEDSSIYLCSVVTSSGAFFGQGTRLTVV.